This T cell receptor beta chain derives from a study of T cell responses to AZD1222 COVID-19 vaccine. Study results and limitations: Clonal diversity was possibly underestimated, and white British individuals and females predominated among donors. Only a handful of AZD1222 recipients tested seropositive at baseline. Across the whole spike, CD4 TCRs peaked at regions 160-218 and 743-854.

The method was immunoSEQ multiplex PCR; TCRdb's version includes in-frame clones alone and lacks a portion of them. The sample contains more than 85,000 clones, roughly nine tenths of which appear only once. As for this clone: Its antigen is undetermined.

The J segment lost 8 bases and the V segment lost 3 bases, leaving 5 bases of the junction unmatched. The CDR3 sequence is 13 residues long. In germline, CDR1 is SGHVS, CDR2 FQNEAQ. The TCR was taken from an adult in good health. This specimen consisted of peripheral blood, obtained on day 0 of AZD1222 vaccination. The chain combines TRBV7-8 with TRBJ1-2; 8 bases map to TRBD1. CDR3 sequence reads: CASSFQGAHGYTF. The CDR3 nucleotides read TGTGCCAGCAGCTTTCAGGGGGCGCACGGCTACACCTTC.